The 22 T cell receptor beta chains below were found in one sample sequenced in a study of OX40 agonist ivuxolimab in advanced cancers. Using immunoSEQ multiplex PCR, the repertoire was profiled, and TCRdb retains in-frame clones only, with some absent. Of some 90,000 clones in the sample, about 89% were seen once. The specimen was CD4+ or CD8+ T cells sorted from blood, collected in a trial of the OX40 agonist ivuxolimab. Every receptor here comes from an adult with an advanced solid tumor such as melanoma, head and neck, liver or kidney cancer.

This chain joins TRBV5-1 and TRBJ2-7; 15 bases match TRBD2. CDR1 is SGHRS, CDR2 YFSETQ, per germline. The CDR3 is 14 residues long. Trimming removed 3 bases from V and 9 bases from J; junction bases left unmatched: 4. The CDR3 region has the DNA TGCGCCAGCAGCTCCGGGACTAGCGGGAGGCGGCAGTACTTC. It codes for CASSSGTSGRRQYF.

The gene calls are TRBV27 and TRBJ2-3; D not resolved. This CDR3 contains 15 residues. CDR1 MNHEY and CDR2 SMNVEV come from the germline V gene (reference sequence). V lost 0 bases to trimming and J lost 3 bases, with 10 bases between them. The CDR3 protein is CASSLSGRGTDTQYF. The CDR3 region has the DNA TGTGCCAGCAGTTTATCCGGGCGAGGAACAGATACGCAGTATTTT.

The chain joins TRBV6-6 to TRBJ1-2, with 10 bases aligning to TRBD1. The V gene end was trimmed by 6 bases and the J gene end by 8 bases; junction bases not matched to a gene: 9. The CDR3 sequence is 14 residues long. Germline CDR1 MNHNY, CDR2 SVGAGI (reference sequence). The CDR3 sequence: CASRPPGQGSGYTF. The CDR3 DNA reads as TGTGCCAGCAGACCACCGGGACAGGGGAGCGGCTACACCTTC.

The chain joins TRBV6-4 to TRBJ1-6; 7 bases are a match to TRBD1. This CDR3 is 15 amino acids long. Trimming at V came to 4 bases and at J to 7 bases, leaving 7 bases not matched to a gene. CDR1 is MRHNA and CDR2 is SNTAGT in the germline V gene. Here the CDR3 reads CASSALTGNNSPLHF. CDR3 coding DNA: TGTGCCAGCAGTGCCTTGACAGGGAACAATTCACCCCTCCACTTT.

The rearrangement joins TRBV7-2 to TRBJ1-4; TRBD1 aligns across 7 bases. J lost 3 bases, V lost 5 bases, and 6 bases had no gene match. Germline assignment: CDR1 SGHTA and CDR2 FQGNSA. This CDR3 has 15 residues. Written as DNA, the CDR3 is TGTGCCAGCAGCCCACAGGGGACCTCTAATGAAAAACTGTTTTTT. Residues: CASSPQGTSNEKLFF.

J is TRBJ1-3 and V is TRBV27; TRBD1 matches at 7 bases. The germline CDR1 and CDR2 sequences are MNHEY and SMNVEV (reference sequence). V lost 6 bases and J lost 0; bases outside the gene matches: 11. The length of the CDR3 is 17 residues. The DNA for the CDR3 is TGTGCCAGCAGCCAAGAGGGGGCCTCGACCTCTGGAAACACCATATATTTT. It translates to CASSQEGASTSGNTIYF.

The V gene is TRBV29-1, the J gene TRBJ1-1; 9 bases are shared with TRBD1. The CDR3 extends over 14 amino acids. Germline V gene data show CDR1 as SQVTM and CDR2 as ANQGSEA. With V trimmed by 7 bases and J by 0 bases, 6 bases remained unmatched. CDR3 loop: CSGYRQGVNTEAFF. The CDR3 DNA is TGCAGCGGATACCGACAGGGGGTGAACACTGAAGCTTTCTTT.

V and J are TRBV7-3 and TRBJ2-2, with TRBD2 matching 9 bases. Trimming took 5 bases from V and 5 from J; bases not matched to a gene: 9. CDR1 and CDR2 from the germline V gene are SGHTA and FQGTGA. This CDR3 has 16 residues. CDR3 residues: CASSPRLADMTGELFF. The CDR3 DNA sequence: TGTGCCAGCAGCCCTAGACTAGCGGATATGACCGGGGAGCTGTTTTTT.

The rearrangement links TRBV28 to TRBJ1-2; D gene ambiguous. Germline V lookup: CDR1 MDHEN, CDR2 SYDVKM. V dropped 5 bases and J dropped 3 bases, with 10 bases sitting between them. The CDR3 length is 13 residues. The CDR3 reads CASSLDRYYGYTF. Written as DNA, the CDR3 is TGTGCCAGCAGTCTCGACCGGTACTATGGCTACACCTTC.

This clone was seen a handful of times. The chain couples TRBV14 to TRBJ1-5, with no clear D. V was trimmed by 2 bases and J by 4 bases, leaving 9 bases between them. Per the germline V gene, CDR1 is SGHDN and CDR2 is FVKESK. The CDR3 contains 14 residues. CDR3 coding DNA: TGTGCCAGCAGCCAAAGCGGGCTTAATCAGCCCCAGCATTTT. It yields the protein CASSQSGLNQPQHF.

This clone is a singleton in its sample. The CDR3 reads CASSPRDRLGDEQFF. In DNA form, the CDR3 reads TGTGCCAGCAGCCCCCGGGACAGGCTAGGTGATGAGCAGTTCTTC. V is TRBV11-2 and J is TRBJ2-1; 8 bases fit TRBD1. Germline CDR1 SGHAT, CDR2 FQNNGV. The CDR3 sequence is 15 residues long. The trim removed 5 bases at V and 8 bases at J, leaving 11 bases unmatched.

The chain is built from TRBV7-6 and TRBJ2-3; 7 bases map to TRBD2. Germline lookup yields CDR1 SGHVS and CDR2 FNYEAQ. J gave up 4 bases and V 1 base, and 2 bases lay outside the gene matches. CDR3 length equals 14 residues. The CDR3 spells CASSLGLAADTQYF. The CDR3 DNA reads TGTGCCAGCAGCTTAGGACTAGCCGCAGATACGCAGTATTTT. The entire variable domain, with the rest obtained from reference TRBV7-6 and TRBJ2-3, is as follows: GAGVSQSPRYKVTKRGQDVALRCDPISGHVSLYWYRQALGQGPEFLTYFNYEAQQDKSGLPNDRFSAERPEGSISTLTIQRTEQRDSAMYRCASSLGLAADTQYFGPGTRLTVL.

The J gene is TRBJ1-5, the V gene TRBV2; D is ambiguous. Deletions cut 7 bases from V and 2 bases from J, with 15 bases between. The CDR3 is made up of 15 amino acids. Germline-derived CDR1 and CDR2 are SNHLY and FYNNEI. In DNA form, the CDR3 reads TGTGCCAGCACCGCGGATATGGTAGGCAATCAGCCCCAGCATTTT. Its translation: CASTADMVGNQPQHF.

The chain joins TRBV19 to TRBJ2-1; 11 bases are shared with TRBD2. CDR3 length: 15 residues. V shed 4 bases and J 6 bases; nucleotides not matched to a gene: 5. Per the germline V gene, CDR1 is LNHDA and CDR2 is SQIVND (reference sequence). Here the CDR3 reads CASSTPSGRFNEQFF. The CDR3 region has the DNA TGTGCCAGTAGTACCCCTAGCGGGAGGTTCAATGAGCAGTTCTTC.

The chain employs TRBV7-2 and TRBJ2-3; 11 nucleotides line up with TRBD2. This CDR3 contains 15 residues. Germline V CDR1 and CDR2: SGHTA, FQGNSA. The V segment lost 5 bases and the J segment 4 bases; nucleotides outside the gene matches: 5. The chain's CDR3 is CASSQLAGDSDTQYF. CDR3 bases: TGTGCCAGCAGCCAACTAGCGGGAGATTCAGATACGCAGTATTTT.

The genes are TRBV7-2 and TRBJ1-3, with D unclear. CDR1 and CDR2 (germline): SGHTA, FQGNSA. The CDR3 covers 17 residues. The V and J ends lost 5 bases and 0 bases respectively, with 17 bases between them. The CDR3 region is CASSPQSGQISGNTIYF. The CDR3 DNA reads as TGTGCCAGCAGCCCTCAGAGTGGTCAGATCTCTGGAAACACCATATATTTT. Full variable domain (outside the CDR3, taken from reference TRBV7-2 and TRBJ1-3): GAGVSQSPSNKVTEKGKDVELRCDPISGHTALYWYRQSLGQGLEFLIYFQGNSAPDKSGLPSDRFSAERTGGSVSTLTIQRTQQEDSAVYLCASSPQSGQISGNTIYFGEGSWLTVV.

The V call is TRBV5-1, the J call TRBJ1-4; D call uncertain. V was clipped by 0 bases and J by 5 bases, with 8 bases between them. This CDR3 contains 14 residues. The germline gives CDR1 SGHRS, CDR2 YFSETQ. The CDR3 reads CASSLEGENEKLFF. In nucleotides, the CDR3 is TGCGCCAGCAGCTTGGAAGGAGAGAATGAAAAACTGTTTTTT.

This chain uses TRBV6-1 with TRBJ2-1; a possible D gene is TRBD1 (6 bases). The CDR3 totals 14 residues. Trimming stripped 1 base from V and 9 bases from J, with 13 bases between. Germline CDR1 is MNHNS and CDR2 is SASEGT. The CDR3 protein is CASSEGQERGEQFF. CDR3 nucleotides: TGTGCCAGCAGTGAAGGACAGGAAAGAGGTGAGCAGTTCTTC.

The chain joins TRBV5-1 to TRBJ1-5; D ambiguous. Germline V gives CDR1 SGHRS, CDR2 YFSETQ. The CDR3 extends over 17 amino acids. Trimming took off 1 base at V and 0 bases at J, with 14 bases between the two ends. The CDR3 bases are TGCGCCAGCAGCTTGTTAGATTCACGTTCTAGCAATCAGCCCCAGCATTTT. As protein: CASSLLDSRSSNQPQHF.

V usage is TRBV5-1 and J usage is TRBJ1-3; D gene uncertain. With 1 base removed from V and 3 bases from J, the gap between germline ends came to 11 bases. The CDR3 is 15 amino acids. The germline V gene has CDR1 SGHRS and CDR2 YFSETQ. The CDR3 loop reads CASSLFLGGGNTIYF. The CDR3 DNA is TGCGCCAGCAGCTTGTTTTTAGGAGGTGGAAACACCATATATTTT.

The CDR3 sequence: CASSYLDRVETQYF. CDR3 nucleotides: TGTGCCAGCAGTTACTTGGACAGGGTCGAGACCCAGTACTTC. The chain employs TRBV6-6 and TRBJ2-5; 8 bases align to TRBD1. The V gene end was trimmed by 1 base and the J gene end by 5 bases; junction bases not matched to a gene: 3. Germline loops: CDR1 MNHNY, CDR2 SVGAGI (reference sequence). The CDR3 contains 14 residues.

CDR3 DNA: TGTGCCAGCAGCTTGCAGGGGATGAATGAGCAGTTCTTC. Amino acids: CASSLQGMNEQFF. This chain uses TRBV7-6 with TRBJ2-1, with a possible D match to TRBD1 (6 bases). Trimming stripped 3 bases from V and 7 bases from J, with 10 bases between. This CDR3 region has 13 residues. Germline CDR1 SGHVS, CDR2 FNYEAQ.